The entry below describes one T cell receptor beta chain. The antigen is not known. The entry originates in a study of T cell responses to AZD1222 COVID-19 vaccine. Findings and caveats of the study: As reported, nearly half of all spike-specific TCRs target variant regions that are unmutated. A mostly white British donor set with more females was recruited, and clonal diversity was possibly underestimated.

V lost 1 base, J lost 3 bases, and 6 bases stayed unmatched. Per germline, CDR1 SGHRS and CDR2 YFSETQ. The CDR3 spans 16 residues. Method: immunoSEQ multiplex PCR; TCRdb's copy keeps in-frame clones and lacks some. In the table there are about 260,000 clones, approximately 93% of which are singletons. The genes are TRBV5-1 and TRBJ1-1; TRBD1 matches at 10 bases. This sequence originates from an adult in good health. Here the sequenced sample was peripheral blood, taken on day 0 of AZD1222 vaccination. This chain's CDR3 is CASSLRGQGRDTEAFF. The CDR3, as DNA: TGCGCCAGCAGCTTGAGGGGACAGGGGAGGGACACTGAAGCTTTCTTT.